Each of the 6 T cell receptor beta chains below was sequenced from the same sample in a study of shared clonotypes between healthy human individuals. Here immunoSEQ multiplex PCR was the method, and the copy in TCRdb shows in-frame clones only, minus some. Here the sample spans more than 550,000 clones, roughly 87% being singletons. Sequencing was done on a sample of memory CD8+ T cells from PBMCs. Regarding subset: CD45RO+ cells pooled with CCR7-negative TemRA cells. Receptors were obtained from a man aged 18 to 30 in good health. Some clones in this sample may be carry-over from other donors' samples.

Regarding this clone: One base away lies a much larger clone, so this may be a sequencing read error. This sample includes further DNA sequences coding for the same CDR3. The rearrangement links TRBV9 to TRBJ2-7, with 7 bases aligning to TRBD1. The CDR3 length is 14 residues. CDR1 and CDR2 (germline): SGDLS, YYNGEE. Trimming at V came to 0 bases and at J to 2 bases, leaving 2 bases not matched to a gene. This chain's CDR3 is CASSVGDSPYEQYF. For the CDR3, the DNA is TGTGCCAGCAGCGTAGGGGACAGCCCCTACGAGCAGTACTTC.

The chain is built from TRBV5-6 and TRBJ2-3; no reliable D call. CDR1 SGHDT and CDR2 YYEEEE come from the germline V gene. This CDR3 region has 14 residues. V lost 2 bases, J lost 0 bases, and 7 bases lay in between. The CDR3 sequence: CASSLVSSTDTQYF. The CDR3 region has the DNA TGTGCCAGCAGCTTAGTATCGAGCACAGATACGCAGTATTTT.

The rearrangement joins TRBV30 to TRBJ1-2, with 10 bases aligning to TRBD1. V shed 1 base, J shed 8 bases, and the junction held 7 bases outside the gene matches. The CDR3 runs to 14 residues. The germline V gene has CDR1 GTSNPN and CDR2 SVGIG (reference sequence). Here the CDR3 reads CAWSESGTGEGYTF. CDR3 nucleotide sequence: TGTGCCTGGAGTGAATCCGGGACAGGGGAAGGCTACACCTTC.

The chain links TRBV5-1 to TRBJ2-1; D might be TRBD2 (6 bases). Germline V gives CDR1 SGHRS, CDR2 YFSETQ. V was trimmed by 1 base and J by 7 bases, leaving 24 bases between them. The length of the CDR3 is 18 residues. As DNA, the CDR3 is TGCGCCAGCAGCTTGCCCGCAGGGACTCCCCGTGTGGTGAATGAGCAGTTCTTC. As protein: CASSLPAGTPRVVNEQFF.

The rearrangement links TRBV27 to TRBJ2-1; D is unclear. Trimming shortened V by 3 bases and J by 0 bases, and 9 bases separated the two germline ends. Germline CDR1 reads MNHEY; CDR2 reads SMNVEV (reference sequence). This CDR3 region has 15 residues. The CDR3 spells CASSLRHSSYNEQFF. The DNA for the CDR3 is TGTGCCAGCAGTTTGAGGCACAGCTCCTACAATGAGCAGTTCTTC.

This chain connects TRBV27 to TRBJ2-4; 7 nucleotides line up with TRBD1. J was trimmed by 0 bases and V by 2 bases; bases with no gene match: 13. Per the germline V gene, CDR1 is MNHEY and CDR2 is SMNVEV (reference sequence). This CDR3 is built from 19 residues. The DNA for the CDR3 is TGTGCCAGCAGTTTACCGGGGACAGTACTTACACTAGCCAAAAACATTCAGTACTTC. It is translated as CASSLPGTVLTLAKNIQYF.